Following are 23 T cell receptor beta chains from one sample sequenced in a study of blood T cell repertoires in COVID-19. The assay was immunoSEQ multiplex PCR, and TCRdb's table has in-frame clones only and misses some. The sample lists roughly 190,000 clones, 80% to 90% occurring once. The sample comprised peripheral blood. These receptors were taken from a man aged 45-60 years with active or convalescent COVID-19.

V gene TRBV9 combines with J gene TRBJ2-3; TRBD2 matches 12 bases. The CDR3 has 20 amino acids. Germline assignment: CDR1 SGDLS and CDR2 YYNGEE. The junction had 12 bases not matched to a gene; V was cut back by 0 bases and J by 1 base. This CDR3 is CASSVASPSGRAFGTDTQYF. CDR3 nucleotides: TGTGCCAGCAGCGTAGCTTCCCCTAGCGGGAGGGCCTTCGGCACAGATACGCAGTATTTT.

The chain carries TRBV7-9 and TRBJ2-5, with TRBD1 matching over 8 bases. The V and J ends lost 3 bases and 2 bases, in that order; junction bases with no gene match: 2. Per the germline V gene, CDR1 is SEHNR and CDR2 is FQNEAQ (reference sequence). This CDR3 is built from 14 residues. CDR3 region: CASSLGQAQETQYF. The CDR3 nucleotides are TGTGCCAGCAGCTTGGGACAGGCTCAAGAGACCCAGTACTTC.

The J gene is TRBJ2-7, the V gene TRBV4-1; D unclear. The V gene lost 1 base and the J gene lost 9 bases, with 10 bases spanning the gap. The CDR3 loop spans 12 amino acids. The germline gives CDR1 MGHRA, CDR2 YSYEKL. CDR3 sequence (DNA): TGCGCCAGCAGCCAAGCCTATGGTGTGCAGTACTTC. This translates into CASSQAYGVQYF.

V usage is TRBV7-9 and J usage is TRBJ1-6; unclear D gene. The CDR3 has 12 amino acids. Germline CDR1 is SEHNR and CDR2 is FQNEAQ (reference sequence). V dropped 1 base and J dropped 9 bases, with 4 bases sitting between them. Here the CDR3 DNA reads TGTGCCAGCAGCTTAGACACTTCACCCCTCCACTTT. It translates to CASSLDTSPLHF.

J is TRBJ1-1 and V is TRBV28; D is ambiguous. The V gene lost 11 bases and the J gene lost 1 base, with 11 bases spanning the gap. The CDR3 totals 12 residues. CDR1 MDHEN and CDR2 SYDVKM come from the germline V gene. CDR3 protein: CASEVGNTEAFF. DNA of the CDR3: TGTGCCTCGGAGGTCGGGAACACTGAAGCTTTCTTT. The variable domain in full, completed from reference TRBV28 and TRBJ1-1, reads DVKVTQSSRYLVKRTGEKVFLECVQDMDHENMFWYRQDPGLGLRLIYFSYDVKMKEKGDIPEGYSVSREKKERFSLILESASTNQTSMYLCASEVGNTEAFFGQGTRLTVV.

The rearrangement joins TRBV28 to TRBJ1-1; D perhaps matches TRBD1 (5 bases). CDR1 is MDHEN and CDR2 is SYDVKM in the germline V gene. V gave up 2 bases and J gave up 4 bases, with 11 bases separating them. The CDR3 consists of 14 residues. CDR3 nucleotide sequence: TGTGCCAGCAGTTTAAAGCAGGGCGTCACTGAAGCTTTCTTT. Protein: CASSLKQGVTEAFF.

The V and J genes are TRBV24-1 and TRBJ2-2, with TRBD2 identical over 8 bases. Germline loops: CDR1 KGHDR, CDR2 SFDVKD. The CDR3 length is 17 residues. V gave up 4 bases and J gave up 0 bases; unmatched junction bases: 6. Here the CDR3 DNA reads TGTGCCACCAGTGAACCGGGACTAGGGTCGAACACCGGGGAGCTGTTTTTT. This gives the protein CATSEPGLGSNTGELFF.

J is TRBJ1-5 and V is TRBV12-2; TRBD1, the table's D call, was not compared with the DNA. TRBV12-2 is given as a pseudogene. This CDR3 has 19 residues. The DNA of the CDR3 is TGTGCAAGTCGCTTAGCGGACAGGGGGGAATTGAGGAGCAATCAGCCCCAGCATTTT. Translation: CASRLADRGELRSNQPQHF.

J is TRBJ2-3 and V is TRBV5-1; D possibly corresponds to TRBD2 (6 bases). The CDR3 contains 17 residues. The germline gives CDR1 SGHRS, CDR2 YFSETQ. V was shortened by 0 bases and J by 0 bases, with 14 bases between the two germline ends. The CDR3 DNA sequence: TGCGCCAGCAGCTTGGCCCCTCGCGGGAAGAGCACAGATACGCAGTATTTT. Translating gives CASSLAPRGKSTDTQYF.

The chain has TRBV27 and TRBJ1-2; weak D call: TRBD1 (5 bases). Germline CDR1 is MNHEY and CDR2 is SMNVEV (reference sequence). The V gene lost 5 bases and the J gene lost 4 bases, with 17 bases spanning the gap. This CDR3 is built from 15 residues. The CDR3 bases are TGTGCCAGCAGTCCGCGCCGCGACAGAATCTATGGCTACACCTTC. Protein sequence: CASSPRRDRIYGYTF.

The rearrangement links TRBV5-1 to TRBJ2-1; 9 positions agree with TRBD2. CDR3 length: 17 amino acids. From germline, CDR1 is SGHRS and CDR2 YFSETQ. V was pared by 0 bases and J by 3 bases, with 7 bases of the junction left unmatched. In DNA form, the CDR3 reads TGCGCCAGCAGCTTGGCCGTTGTTAGCGGGAGCTACAATGAGCAGTTCTTC. Translated: CASSLAVVSGSYNEQFF. Based on the CDR3 plus reference TRBV5-1 and TRBJ2-1, the full variable domain is KAGVTQTPRYLIKTRGQQVTLSCSPISGHRSVSWYQQTPGQGLQFLFEYFSETQRNKGNFPGRFSGRQFSNSRSEMNVSTLELGDSALYLCASSLAVVSGSYNEQFFGPGTRLTVL.

The V call is TRBV5-1, the J call TRBJ2-5, with TRBD1 as a possible D gene (6 bases). V was pared by 3 bases and J by 3 bases, with 12 bases between. The germline CDR1 and CDR2 sequences are SGHRS and YFSETQ. The CDR3 length is 14 residues. The CDR3 DNA follows: TGCGCCAGCAGCTCCGGACAGTGGGAAGAGACCCAGTACTTC. It codes for CASSSGQWEETQYF.

This chain uses TRBV6-4 with TRBJ1-1; possibly TRBD1 for D (5 bases). The V gene lost 6 bases and the J gene lost 3 bases, with 11 bases spanning the gap. The CDR3 is 13 residues long. Germline CDR1 MRHNA, CDR2 SNTAGT. CDR3 amino acids: CASRRGSDTEAFF. The CDR3 DNA follows: TGTGCCAGCAGAAGGGGATCGGACACTGAAGCTTTCTTT.

The rearrangement links TRBV7-9 to TRBJ2-1, with a weak D call TRBD2 (5 bases). Trimming cost V 4 bases and J 7 bases, with 11 bases left between them. The CDR3 runs 13 residues. Germline CDR1 reads SEHNR; CDR2 reads FQNEAQ (reference sequence). CDR3 sequence (DNA): TGTGCCAGCAGCTACCCTAGCAAAAATGAGCAGTTCTTC. Translating it yields CASSYPSKNEQFF.

The table lists this clone with a few counts. V and J are TRBV2 and TRBJ1-1; D may be TRBD1 (6 bases). This CDR3 spans 15 amino acids. V dropped 10 bases and J dropped 1 base, with 19 bases sitting between them. The V gene's germline CDR1 is SNHLY and CDR2 FYNNEI. CDR3 sequence reads: CATEQGMGPNTEAFF. CDR3 DNA: TGTGCCACAGAACAGGGAATGGGGCCGAACACTGAAGCTTTCTTT.

This chain connects TRBV30 to TRBJ1-6; 9 bases line up with TRBD1. The ends lost 3 bases at V and 8 bases at J; junction bases unmatched: 2. Looked up from germline, CDR1 is GTSNPN and CDR2 is SVGIG (reference sequence). The CDR3 totals 13 residues. The CDR3: CAWRDRGDSPLHF. CDR3 nucleotides: TGTGCCTGGAGGGACAGGGGAGATTCACCCCTCCACTTT.

The chain carries TRBV20-1 and TRBJ2-5; D not resolved. CDR1 is DFQATT, CDR2 SNEGSKA, per germline (reference sequence). V shed 3 bases and J shed 4 bases, with 15 bases lying between them. This CDR3 comprises 14 residues. DNA of the CDR3: TGCAGTGCTAGTATGACGGCGGCCTCAGAGACCCAGTACTTC. As protein: CSASMTAASETQYF.

The V gene is TRBV10-2, the J gene TRBJ2-2; D is perhaps TRBD2 (6 bases). Germline V lookup: CDR1 WSHSY, CDR2 SAAADI. This CDR3 contains 14 residues. V gave up 11 bases and J gave up 3 bases, with 16 bases separating them. The CDR3 here is CASRGTEYTGELFF. DNA of the CDR3: TGCGCCTCACGGGGGACCGAGTACACCGGGGAGCTGTTTTTT.

J is TRBJ2-7 and V is TRBV5-1; 7 nucleotides line up with TRBD2. V trimming: 1 base; J trimming: 4 bases; junction bases outside the gene matches: 8. CDR1 is SGHRS, CDR2 YFSETQ, per germline. CDR3 length: 15 residues. The CDR3 DNA reads TGCGCCAGCAGCTTGACGTGGGAGGGACGTTACGAGCAGTACTTC. Encoded protein: CASSLTWEGRYEQYF. Looking up the rest from reference TRBV5-1 and TRBJ2-7 gives the full variable domain: KAGVTQTPRYLIKTRGQQVTLSCSPISGHRSVSWYQQTPGQGLQFLFEYFSETQRNKGNFPGRFSGRQFSNSRSEMNVSTLELGDSALYLCASSLTWEGRYEQYFGPGTRLTVT.

The chain carries TRBV7-2 and TRBJ2-7; 9 bases match TRBD1. The germline CDR1 and CDR2 sequences are SGHTA and FQGNSA. There are 16 residues in the CDR3. Trimming cost V 1 base and J 4 bases; bases outside gene matches: 8. The CDR3: CASSLGSGTGMYEQYF. In DNA, the CDR3 is TGTGCCAGCAGCTTAGGGAGTGGGACAGGGATGTACGAGCAGTACTTC.

The chain has TRBV9 and TRBJ1-1; unclear D gene. The length of the CDR3 is 13 residues. CDR1 is SGDLS and CDR2 is YYNGEE in the germline V gene. V was trimmed by 2 bases and J by 1 base, leaving 6 bases between them. CDR3 DNA: TGTGCCAGCAGCGTCTCCGGGAACACTGAAGCTTTCTTT. Translating it yields CASSVSGNTEAFF.

This chain joins TRBV9 and TRBJ2-2, with D possibly matching TRBD2 (7 bases). The CDR3 has 16 residues. The V end was cut by 1 base, the J end by 2 bases, with 12 bases between. Germline lookup yields CDR1 SGDLS and CDR2 YYNGEE. In nucleotides, the CDR3 is TGTGCCAGCAGCGTATCCTCGGGGGGCAACACCGGGGAGCTGTTTTTT. Protein: CASSVSSGGNTGELFF.

This CDR3 is CASSLAGRWEETQYF. CDR3 in DNA: TGCGCCAGCAGCTTGGCCGGTCGGTGGGAGGAGACCCAGTACTTC. The V and J genes are TRBV5-1 and TRBJ2-5, with a weak D call TRBD2 (5 bases). The length of the CDR3 is 15 residues. V was pared by 0 bases and J by 5 bases, with 14 bases between. Germline-derived CDR1 and CDR2 are SGHRS and YFSETQ.